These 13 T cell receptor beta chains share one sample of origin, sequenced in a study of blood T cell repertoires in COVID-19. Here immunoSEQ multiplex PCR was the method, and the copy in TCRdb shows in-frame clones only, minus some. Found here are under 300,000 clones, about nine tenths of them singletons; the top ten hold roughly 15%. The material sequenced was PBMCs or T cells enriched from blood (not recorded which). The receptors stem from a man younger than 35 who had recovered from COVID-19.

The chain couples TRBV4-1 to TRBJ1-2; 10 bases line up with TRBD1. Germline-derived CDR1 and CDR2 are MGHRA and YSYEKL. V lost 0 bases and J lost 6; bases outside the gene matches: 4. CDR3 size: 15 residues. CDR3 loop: CASSQEPGQGHGYTF. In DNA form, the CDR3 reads TGCGCCAGCAGCCAAGAACCGGGACAGGGGCATGGCTACACCTTC.

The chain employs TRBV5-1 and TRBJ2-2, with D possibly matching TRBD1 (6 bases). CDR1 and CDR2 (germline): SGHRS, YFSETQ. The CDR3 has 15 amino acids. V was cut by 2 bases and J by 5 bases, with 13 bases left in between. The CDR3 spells CASSFWGQGTGELFF. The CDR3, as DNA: TGCGCCAGCAGCTTTTGGGGTCAGGGGACCGGGGAGCTGTTTTTT. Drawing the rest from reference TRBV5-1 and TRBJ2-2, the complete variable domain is KAGVTQTPRYLIKTRGQQVTLSCSPISGHRSVSWYQQTPGQGLQFLFEYFSETQRNKGNFPGRFSGRQFSNSRSEMNVSTLELGDSALYLCASSFWGQGTGELFFGEGSRLTVL.

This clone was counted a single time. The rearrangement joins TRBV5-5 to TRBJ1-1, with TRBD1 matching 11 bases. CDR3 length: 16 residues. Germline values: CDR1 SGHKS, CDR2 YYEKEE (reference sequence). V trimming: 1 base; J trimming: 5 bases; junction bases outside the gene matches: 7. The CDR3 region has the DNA TGTGCCAGCAGCTTGAGTTTTGGGACAGGGGGTACTGAAGCTTTCTTT. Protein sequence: CASSLSFGTGGTEAFF.

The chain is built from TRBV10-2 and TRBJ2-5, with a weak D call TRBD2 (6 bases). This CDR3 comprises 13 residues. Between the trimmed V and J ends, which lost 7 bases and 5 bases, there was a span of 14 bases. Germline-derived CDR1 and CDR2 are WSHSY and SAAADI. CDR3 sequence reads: CASMTSAGETQYF. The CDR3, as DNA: TGCGCCAGCATGACTAGTGCTGGGGAGACCCAGTACTTC.

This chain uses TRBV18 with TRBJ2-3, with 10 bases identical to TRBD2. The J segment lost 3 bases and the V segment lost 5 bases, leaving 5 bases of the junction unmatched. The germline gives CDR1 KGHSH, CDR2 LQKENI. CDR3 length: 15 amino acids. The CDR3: CASSVLAGVTDTQYF. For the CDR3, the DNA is TGTGCCAGCTCAGTCCTAGCGGGGGTTACAGATACGCAGTATTTT.

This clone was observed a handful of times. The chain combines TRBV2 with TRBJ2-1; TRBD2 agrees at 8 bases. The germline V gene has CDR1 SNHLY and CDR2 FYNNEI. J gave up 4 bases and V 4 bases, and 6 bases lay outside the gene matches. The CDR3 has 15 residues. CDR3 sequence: CASSAGTRDYNEQFF. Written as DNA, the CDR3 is TGTGCCAGCAGTGCAGGGACTAGGGATTACAATGAGCAGTTCTTC. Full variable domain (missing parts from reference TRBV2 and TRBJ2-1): EPEVTQTPSHQVTQMGQEVILRCVPISNHLYFYWYRQILGQKVEFLVSFYNNEISEKSEIFDDQFSVERPDGSNFTLKIRSTKLEDSAMYFCASSAGTRDYNEQFFGPGTRLTVL.

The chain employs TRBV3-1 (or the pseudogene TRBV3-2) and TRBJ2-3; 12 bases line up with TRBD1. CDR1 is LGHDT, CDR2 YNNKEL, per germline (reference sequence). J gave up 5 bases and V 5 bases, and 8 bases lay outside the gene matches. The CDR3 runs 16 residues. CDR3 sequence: CASSTGTGGRGDTQYF. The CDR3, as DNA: TGTGCCAGCAGCACCGGGACAGGGGGCAGGGGAGATACGCAGTATTTT.

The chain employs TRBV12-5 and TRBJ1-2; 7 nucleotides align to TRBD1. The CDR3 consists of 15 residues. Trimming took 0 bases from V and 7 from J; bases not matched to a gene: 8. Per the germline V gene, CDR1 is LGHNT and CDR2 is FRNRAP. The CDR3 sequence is CASGLVTEGAGGYTF. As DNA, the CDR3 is TGTGCTAGTGGTTTGGTGACGGAGGGGGCTGGTGGCTACACCTTC.

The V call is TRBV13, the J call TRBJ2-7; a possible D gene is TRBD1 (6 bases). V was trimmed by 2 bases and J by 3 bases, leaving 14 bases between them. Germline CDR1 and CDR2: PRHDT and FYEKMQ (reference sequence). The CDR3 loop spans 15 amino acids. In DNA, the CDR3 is TGTGCCAGCAGCTTATACATCAGGGGTAGCTACGAGCAGTACTTC. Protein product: CASSLYIRGSYEQYF.

CDR3 residues: CASSLEGLAVETQYF. The CDR3 DNA reads as TGTGCCAGCAGCTTAGAGGGACTAGCGGTAGAGACCCAGTACTTC. This chain joins TRBV7-2 and TRBJ2-5, with 11 bases lining up with TRBD2. This CDR3 spans 15 amino acids. J was trimmed by 4 bases and V by 1 base; bases with no gene match: 2. Germline CDR1 and CDR2: SGHTA and FQGNSA.

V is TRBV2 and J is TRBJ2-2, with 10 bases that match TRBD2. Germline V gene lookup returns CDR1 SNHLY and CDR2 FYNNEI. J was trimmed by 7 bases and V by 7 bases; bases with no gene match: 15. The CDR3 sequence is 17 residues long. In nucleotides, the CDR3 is TGTGCCAGCATCGGGCTAGCGGGGGCCCTGAAGGTCGGGGAGCTGTTTTTT. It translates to CASIGLAGALKVGELFF.

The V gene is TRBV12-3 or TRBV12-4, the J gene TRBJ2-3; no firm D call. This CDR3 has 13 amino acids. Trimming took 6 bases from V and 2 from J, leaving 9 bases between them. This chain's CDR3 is CASRTGPTDTQYF. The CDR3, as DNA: TGTGCCAGCAGAACTGGGCCCACAGATACGCAGTATTTT.

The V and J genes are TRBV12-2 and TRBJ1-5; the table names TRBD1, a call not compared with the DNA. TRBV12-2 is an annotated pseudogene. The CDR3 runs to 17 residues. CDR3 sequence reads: CASRPGTGSNCNQPQHF. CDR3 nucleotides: TGTGCAAGTCGTCCCGGGACAGGGAGCAATTGCAATCAGCCCCAGCATTTT.